The 27 T cell receptor beta chains listed next were all sequenced from one sample in a study of CD8+CD57+ T cells in acquired aplastic anemia. The use of genomic DNA as template underpinned the TCR beta VDJ and CDR3 profiling. TCRdb reprocessed the reads with MiXCR, giving one entry per CDR3 protein. The repertoire holds some 150,000 distinct CDR3 sequences, 35% to 50% seen once, with 8.4% in the top ten. The sequenced sample consisted of sorted CD4+, CD8+, or CD8+CD57+ T cells (not recorded which) from PBMCs. Receptor source: a human donor in good health, serving as a control.

There are many counts of this clonotype. The V call is TRBV9, the J call TRBJ1-1, with 10 positions matching TRBD1. Trimming took 2 bases from V and 4 from J; bases not matched to a gene: 2. The germline V gene encodes CDR1 SGDLS and CDR2 YYNGEE. The CDR3 is 14 residues long. The CDR3 DNA sequence: TGTGCCAGCAGCGTGACAGGGGGCGGCACTGAAGCTTTCTTT. Amino acids: CASSVTGGGTEAFF.

This clonotype appeared a few times. The gene calls are TRBV28 and TRBJ1-1; unclear D gene. Germline-derived CDR1 and CDR2 are MDHEN and SYDVKM. The CDR3 consists of 15 residues. V lost 3 bases, J lost 2 bases, and 13 bases lay in between. CDR3 amino acids: CASSLPWGSNTEAFF. For the CDR3, the DNA is TGTGCCAGCAGTTTGCCCTGGGGATCTAACACTGAAGCTTTCTTT.

This clonotype was seen repeatedly, ten times or more. V gene TRBV7-8 combines with J gene TRBJ1-1; D is uncertain. This CDR3 is built from 13 residues. CDR1 SGHVS and CDR2 FQNEAQ come from the germline V gene. Trimming pared 7 bases from V and 0 bases from J, leaving 9 bases between. DNA for the CDR3: TGTGCCAGCAATGGTGGAATGAACACTGAAGCTTTCTTT. As protein: CASNGGMNTEAFF.

This clonotype was seen repeatedly, ten times or more. This chain connects TRBV20-1 to TRBJ1-2, with D uncertain. The CDR3 is 13 amino acids. V lost 3 bases to trimming and J lost 5 bases, with 13 bases between them. Germline CDR1 DFQATT, CDR2 SNEGSKA (reference sequence). This chain's CDR3 is CSASSPLGYGYTF. The CDR3 DNA follows: TGCAGTGCTAGTTCACCGCTAGGATATGGCTACACCTTC.

This clonotype was observed many times. This CDR3 reads CASTKIDGELFF. CDR3 DNA: TGTGCCAGCACCAAAATTGACGGGGAGCTGTTTTTT. The rearrangement links TRBV12-3 or TRBV12-4 to TRBJ2-2; D not resolved. The germline V and J ends were trimmed by 7 bases and 7 bases, with 10 bases remaining between them. The CDR3 sequence is 12 residues long.

This clonotype was observed at least ten times. The chain is built from TRBV19 and TRBJ1-6; possibly TRBD1 for D (6 bases). The CDR3 length is 15 residues. Germline assignment: CDR1 LNHDA and CDR2 SQIVND (reference sequence). Trimming removed 2 bases from V and 3 bases from J, with 8 bases in between. Here the CDR3 DNA reads TGTGCCAGTAGTATATCACAGGGCTATAATTCACCCCTCCACTTT. It translates to CASSISQGYNSPLHF. Variable domain in full (rest from reference TRBV19 and TRBJ1-6): DGGITQSPKYLFRKEGQNVTLSCEQNLNHDAMYWYRQDPGQGLRLIYYSQIVNDFQKGDIAEGYSVSREKKESFPLTVTSAQKNPTAFYLCASSISQGYNSPLHFGNGTRLTVT.

V is TRBV24-1 and J is TRBJ2-7; TRBD1 matches at 7 bases. This CDR3 spans 17 amino acids. J lost 5 bases, V lost 3 bases, and 15 bases had no gene match. Germline V lookup: CDR1 KGHDR, CDR2 SFDVKD. DNA for the CDR3: TGTGCCACCAGTGATAGCGACAGGGCTGGGGGACAGAACGAGCAGTACTTC. Protein: CATSDSDRAGGQNEQYF.

The J gene is TRBJ2-7, the V gene TRBV5-1, with D uncertain. CDR1 is SGHRS and CDR2 is YFSETQ in the germline V gene. V gave up 2 bases and J gave up 3 bases, with 12 bases separating them. The CDR3 length is 14 residues. Written as DNA, the CDR3 is TGCGCCAGCAGCTTCTTGGGCAGCGACTACGAGCAGTACTTC. It specifies CASSFLGSDYEQYF.

Details on this clonotype: The CDR3 end shows no conserved phenylalanine or tryptophan, and so a read error is likely. V gene TRBV6-4 combines with J gene TRBJ1-6; D is undetermined. There are 15 residues in the CDR3. Trimming took 4 bases from V and 0 from J, leaving 7 bases between them. Germline values: CDR1 MRHNA, CDR2 SNTAGT. The CDR3 loop is CASSVWCSYNSPLHS. CDR3 DNA sequence: TGTGCCAGCAGTGTATGGTGCTCCTATAATTCACCCCTCCACTCT.

This clonotype was counted once. Here the CDR3 DNA reads TGTGCCATCAGCGAGAGACAGGGGGCCTATGAGCAGTACGTC. Encoded protein: CAISERQGAYEQYV. V gene TRBV10-3 combines with J gene TRBJ2-7, with TRBD1 matching 10 bases. Germline V gives CDR1 ENHRY, CDR2 SYGVKD. There are 14 residues in the CDR3.

Notes on this clonotype: Because the CDR3 is missing its conserved closing phenylalanine or tryptophan, this is likely a read error. This rearrangement joins TRBV11-2 to TRBJ2-7; 7 bases line up with TRBD2. Germline V gives CDR1 SGHAT, CDR2 FQNNGV. CDR3 length equals 17 residues. V lost 4 bases and J lost 0; bases outside the gene matches: 12. The CDR3: CASSSEVLAESSYEQYL. In DNA, the CDR3 is TGTGCCAGCAGCTCAGAAGTTCTAGCGGAGAGCTCCTACGAGCAGTACCTC.

This clonotype was observed once. V is TRBV20-1 and J is TRBJ2-7; 9 positions match TRBD2. CDR3 size: 16 residues. V shed 6 bases, J shed 7 bases, and the junction held 19 bases outside the gene matches. CDR1 and CDR2 from the germline V gene are DFQATT and SNEGSKA (reference sequence). CDR3 bases: TGCAGTGCCCCGAACCCTGGCGGGGGGGCAGGAAATGAGCAGTACTTC. Amino acid sequence: CSAPNPGGGAGNEQYF.

The chain links TRBV20-1 to TRBJ2-3, with a weak D call TRBD1 (5 bases). The CDR3 length is 17 residues. V lost 1 base and J 2 bases, leaving 19 bases between the germline ends. Germline assignment: CDR1 DFQATT and CDR2 SNEGSKA (reference sequence). This CDR3 is CSARGFVEAGNTDTQYF. In DNA form, the CDR3 reads TGCAGTGCTAGAGGGTTCGTAGAGGCAGGGAACACAGATACGCAGTATTTT.

This clonotype was found many times. V gene TRBV11-2 combines with J gene TRBJ1-2; 10 positions agree with TRBD1. This CDR3 comprises 18 residues. Germline V lookup: CDR1 SGHAT, CDR2 FQNNGV. V lost 0 bases to trimming and J lost 6 bases; unmatched junction nucleotides: 13. The CDR3 region has the DNA TGTGCCAGCAGCTTAGAACTACTCCGGGACAGGGGTGAACATGGCTACACCTTC. Protein product: CASSLELLRDRGEHGYTF.

V usage is TRBV3-1 and J usage is TRBJ2-5; D assignment may be TRBD1 or TRBD2 (5 bases each). There are 13 residues in the CDR3. V lost 6 bases and J lost 5, with 13 bases in between. CDR1 is LGHDT and CDR2 is YNNKEL in the germline V gene (reference sequence). The CDR3 is CASRPTWGETQYF. As DNA, the CDR3 is TGTGCCAGCAGGCCGACTTGGGGGGAGACCCAGTACTTC.

Worth noting for this clonotype: The junction does not match germline at one end; this may be a read error. This rearrangement joins TRBV4-2 to TRBJ2-1, with 9 bases identical to TRBD2. Germline-derived CDR1 and CDR2 are LGHNA and YNFKEQ. This CDR3 has 15 residues. CDR3 in DNA: TGTGCCAGCAGCCAAGGCGCGGGAGGGTACAGTGAGCAGTTCTTC. Its protein product is CASSQGAGGYSEQFF.

This clonotype was counted ten times or more. The rearrangement joins TRBV3-1 to TRBJ1-6; the D is unclear. The V gene lost 1 base and the J gene lost 7 bases, with 8 bases spanning the gap. The CDR3 has 14 amino acids. Per germline, CDR1 LGHDT and CDR2 YNNKEL (reference sequence). The CDR3 is CASSQVRGNSPLHF. Here the CDR3 DNA reads TGTGCCAGCAGCCAAGTTCGTGGGAATTCACCCCTCCACTTT.

This clonotype was seen ten or more times. The chain joins TRBV20-1 to TRBJ1-2; TRBD1 aligns across 7 bases. The CDR3 loop spans 14 amino acids. J was trimmed by 5 bases and V by 3 bases; bases with no gene match: 9. Germline V CDR1 and CDR2: DFQATT, SNEGSKA (reference sequence). CDR3 nucleotides: TGCAGTGCTAGTTACAGGGGATACACGTATGGCTACACCTTC. Its translation: CSASYRGYTYGYTF.

The rearrangement uses TRBV5-1 and TRBJ2-2; D is perhaps TRBD1 or TRBD2 (5 bases each). CDR1 and CDR2 (germline): SGHRS, YFSETQ. The V and J ends lost 4 bases and 4 bases respectively, with 14 bases between them. The CDR3 has 15 amino acids. The CDR3 sequence is CASSEAGTGTGELFF. DNA of the CDR3: TGCGCCAGCAGCGAGGCAGGGACGGGCACCGGGGAGCTGTTTTTT.

This chain joins TRBV20-1 and TRBJ2-1; TRBD2 aligns across 11 bases. This CDR3 contains 17 residues. Germline CDR1 reads DFQATT; CDR2 reads SNEGSKA (reference sequence). Trimming cost V 2 bases and J 3 bases; bases outside gene matches: 9. CDR3 region: CSARSRKLAGVYNEQFF. In DNA, the CDR3 is TGCAGTGCTAGATCCCGGAAACTAGCGGGGGTCTACAATGAGCAGTTCTTC.

There are many counts of this clonotype. The chain has TRBV6-2 or TRBV6-3 and TRBJ2-7, with D perhaps matching TRBD2 (6 bases). The CDR3 runs to 14 residues. Germline V gene data show CDR1 as MNHEY and CDR2 as SVGEGT. V lost 6 bases and J 0 bases, leaving 12 bases between the germline ends. CDR3 DNA: TGTGCCAGCAGAGAACCCGGGGGCTCCTACGAGCAGTACTTC. This translates into CASREPGGSYEQYF.

This clonotype appeared a few times. V gene TRBV6-1 combines with J gene TRBJ1-3; 7 positions match TRBD1. The CDR3 covers 14 residues. In germline, CDR1 is MNHNS, CDR2 SASEGT. Germline trimming cut 6 bases from V and 0 bases from J; bases unmatched to any gene: 2. The CDR3 DNA follows: TGTGCCAGCAGGCAGGGGGTCTCTGGAAACACCATATATTTT. Its protein product is CASRQGVSGNTIYF.

DNA for the CDR3: TGTGCCAGCAGAGAACAGGGGAACGAGCAGTACTTC. Its translation is CASREQGNEQYF. This chain connects TRBV6-1 to TRBJ2-7; 7 positions match TRBD1. The CDR3 extends over 12 amino acids. Trimming cost V 6 bases and J 5 bases; bases outside gene matches: 4. CDR1 MNHNS and CDR2 SASEGT come from the germline V gene.

In this sample, this clonotype turned up many times. The chain joins TRBV20-1 to TRBJ2-3, with 7 bases that match TRBD2. V shed 3 bases, J shed 2 bases, and the junction held 17 bases outside the gene matches. Germline values: CDR1 DFQATT, CDR2 SNEGSKA (reference sequence). This CDR3 contains 18 residues. CDR3 DNA: TGCAGTGCTAGTAAGGGTTCCCTTTGGGCGGGAGTCACAGATACGCAGTATTTT. It specifies CSASKGSLWAGVTDTQYF.

The table lists this clonotype with many counts. The rearrangement joins TRBV20-1 to TRBJ1-1; D gene ambiguous. Germline V gene sequence: CDR1 DFQATT, CDR2 SNEGSKA (reference sequence). The CDR3 is 13 residues long. V lost 2 bases to trimming and J lost 2 bases, with 9 bases between them. The CDR3 here is CSARSQANTEAFF. DNA of the CDR3: TGCAGTGCTAGAAGTCAGGCAAACACTGAAGCTTTCTTT.

At least ten counts were recorded for this clonotype. This chain connects TRBV7-2 to TRBJ1-5; 7 bases are a match to TRBD1. Unmatched junction bases numbered 6, after V lost 5 bases and J lost 5 bases. Looked up from germline, CDR1 is SGHTA and CDR2 is FQGNSA. CDR3 length equals 14 residues. The CDR3 loop is CASSLDRVDQPQHF. The CDR3 region has the DNA TGTGCCAGCAGCCTCGACAGGGTGGATCAGCCCCAGCATTTT.

This clonotype was counted ten times or more. V and J are TRBV11-2 and TRBJ2-3; D perhaps matches TRBD2 (6 bases). With 1 base removed from V and 3 bases from J, the gap between germline ends came to 23 bases. The germline V gene encodes CDR1 SGHAT and CDR2 FQNNGV. This CDR3 is built from 19 residues. The CDR3 DNA reads TGTGCCAGCAGCTTAGTAAACGGGCGTGGCGGACTATCAACAGATACGCAGTATTTT. This codes for CASSLVNGRGGLSTDTQYF.